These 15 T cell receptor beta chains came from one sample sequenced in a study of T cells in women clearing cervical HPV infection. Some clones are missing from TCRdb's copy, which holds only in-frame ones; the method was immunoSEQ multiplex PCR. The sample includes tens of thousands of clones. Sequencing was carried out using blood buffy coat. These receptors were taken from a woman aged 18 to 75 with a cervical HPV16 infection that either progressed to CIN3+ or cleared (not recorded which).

CDR3 DNA, as far as it was read: TGTGCCAGCAGCTTATTGGGGGGGCTCAATGAC. It codes for CASSLLGGLND. The entire CDR3 is CASSLLGGLNDYTF. V gene TRBV7-8 combines with J gene TRBJ1-2, with D perhaps TRBD1 (6 bases). With the read ending 3 residues before the CDR3 end, the germline J gene is used to fill in that end. This CDR3 region has 14 residues. Germline V lookup: CDR1 SGHVS, CDR2 FQNEAQ.

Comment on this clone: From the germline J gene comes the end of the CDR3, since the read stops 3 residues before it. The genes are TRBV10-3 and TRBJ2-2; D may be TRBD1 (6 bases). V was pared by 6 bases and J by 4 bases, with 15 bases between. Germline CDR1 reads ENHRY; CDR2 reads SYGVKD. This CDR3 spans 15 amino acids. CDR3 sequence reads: CAISGTDRSTGELFF. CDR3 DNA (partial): TGTGCCATCAGCGGAACAGACAGGAGCACCGGGGAG.

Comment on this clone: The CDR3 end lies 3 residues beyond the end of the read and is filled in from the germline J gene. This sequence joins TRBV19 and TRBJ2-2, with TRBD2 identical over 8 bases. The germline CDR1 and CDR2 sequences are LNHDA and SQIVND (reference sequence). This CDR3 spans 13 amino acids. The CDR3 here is CASSPGGVSPLFF. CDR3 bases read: TGTGCCAGTAGTCCCGGGGGGGTGTCACCG.

The CDR3 protein is CAWSVQGVEKLFF. The CDR3 bases that were read are TGTGCCTGGAGTGTACAGGGGGTTGAAAAG. The chain uses TRBV30 and TRBJ2-2; 8 bases align to TRBD1. The sequence runs out 3 residues before the end of the CDR3; the remainder is reconstructed from the germline J gene. Per the germline V gene, CDR1 is GTSNPN and CDR2 is SVGIG (reference sequence). The CDR3 runs to 13 residues.

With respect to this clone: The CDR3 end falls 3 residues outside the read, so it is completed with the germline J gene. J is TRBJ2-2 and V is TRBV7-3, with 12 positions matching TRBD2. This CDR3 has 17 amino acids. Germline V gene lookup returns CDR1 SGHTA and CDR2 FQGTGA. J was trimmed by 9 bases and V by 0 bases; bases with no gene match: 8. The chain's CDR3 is CASSLTPGLAGGRELFF. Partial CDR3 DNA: TGTGCCAGCAGCTTAACCCCGGGACTAGCGGGTGGTAGGGAG. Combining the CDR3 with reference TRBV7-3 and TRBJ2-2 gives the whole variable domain GAGVSQTPSNKVTEKGKYVELRCDPISGHTALYWYRQSLGQGPEFLIYFQGTGAADDSGLPNDRFFAVRPEGSVSTLKIQRTERGDSAVYLCASSLTPGLAGGRELFFGEGSRLTVL.

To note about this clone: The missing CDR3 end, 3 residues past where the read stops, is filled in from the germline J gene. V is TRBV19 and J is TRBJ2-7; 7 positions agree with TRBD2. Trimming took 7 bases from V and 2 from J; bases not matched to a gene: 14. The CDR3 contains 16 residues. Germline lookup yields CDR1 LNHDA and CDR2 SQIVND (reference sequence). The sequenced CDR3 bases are TGTGCCAGTACTAATCGTAAGGGAGGGGAAACCTACGAG. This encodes CASTNRKGGETYE. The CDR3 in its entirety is CASTNRKGGETYEQYF.

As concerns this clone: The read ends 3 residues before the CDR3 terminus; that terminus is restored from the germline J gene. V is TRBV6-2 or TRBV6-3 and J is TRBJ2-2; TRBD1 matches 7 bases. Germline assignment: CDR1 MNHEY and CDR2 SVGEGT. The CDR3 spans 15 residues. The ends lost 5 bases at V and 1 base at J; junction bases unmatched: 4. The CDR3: CASSPGTENTGELFF. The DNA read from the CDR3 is TGTGCCAGCAGTCCGGGGACAGAGAACACCGGGGAG.

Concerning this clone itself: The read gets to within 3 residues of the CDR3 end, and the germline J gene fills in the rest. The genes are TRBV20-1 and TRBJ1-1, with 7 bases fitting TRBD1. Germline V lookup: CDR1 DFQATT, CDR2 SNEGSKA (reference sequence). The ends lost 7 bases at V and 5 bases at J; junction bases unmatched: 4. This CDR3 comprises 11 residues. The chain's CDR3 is CSVIRGTEAFF. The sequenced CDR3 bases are TGCAGTGTTATCAGGGGGACTGAA.

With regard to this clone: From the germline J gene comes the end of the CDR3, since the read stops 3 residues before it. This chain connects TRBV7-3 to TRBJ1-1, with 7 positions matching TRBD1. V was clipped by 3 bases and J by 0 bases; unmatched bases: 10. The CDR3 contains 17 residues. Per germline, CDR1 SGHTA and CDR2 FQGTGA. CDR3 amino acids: CASSFYRDSDMNTEAFF. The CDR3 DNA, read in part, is TGTGCCAGCAGCTTTTACCGGGACAGCGACATGAACACTGAA.

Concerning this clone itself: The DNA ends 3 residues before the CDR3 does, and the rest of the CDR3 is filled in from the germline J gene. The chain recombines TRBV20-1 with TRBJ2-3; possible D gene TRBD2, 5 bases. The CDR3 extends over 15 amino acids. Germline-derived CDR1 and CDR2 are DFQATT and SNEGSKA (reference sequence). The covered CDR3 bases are TGCAGTGCTAGGTCTGGAGCGGACCGCGGAGAGACG. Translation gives CSARSGADRGET. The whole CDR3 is CSARSGADRGETQYF.

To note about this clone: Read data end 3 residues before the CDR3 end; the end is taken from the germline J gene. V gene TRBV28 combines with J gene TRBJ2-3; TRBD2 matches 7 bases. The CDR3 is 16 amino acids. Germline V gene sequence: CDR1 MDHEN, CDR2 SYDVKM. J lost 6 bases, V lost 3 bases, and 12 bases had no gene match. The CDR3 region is CASSLRLATAQDTQYF. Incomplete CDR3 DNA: TGTGCCAGCAGTTTGCGACTAGCCACGGCTCAGGATACG.

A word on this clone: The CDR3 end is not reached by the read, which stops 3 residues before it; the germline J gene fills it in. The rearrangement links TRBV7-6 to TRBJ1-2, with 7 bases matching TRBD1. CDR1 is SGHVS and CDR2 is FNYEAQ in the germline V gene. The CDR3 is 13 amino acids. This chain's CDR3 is CASSYGQAGGYTF. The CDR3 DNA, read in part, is TGTGCCAGCAGCTACGGACAGGCGGGAGGC.

The DNA read from the CDR3 is TGTGCCAGCAGCTCAGGACTAGAGGAGACC. This sequence encodes CASSSGLEET. The complete CDR3 sequence is CASSSGLEETQYF. The rearrangement joins TRBV13 to TRBJ2-5; 7 bases are a match to TRBD2. The read falls 3 residues short of the CDR3 end, and the missing part is taken from the germline J gene. Germline CDR1 PRHDT, CDR2 FYEKMQ (reference sequence). V lost 4 bases and J lost 5; bases outside the gene matches: 4. The CDR3 loop spans 13 amino acids. Looking up the rest from reference TRBV13 and TRBJ2-5 gives the full variable domain: AAGVIQSPRHLIKEKRETATLKCYPIPRHDTVYWYQQGPGQDPQFLISFYEKMQSDKGSIPDRFSAQQFSDYHSELNMSSLELGDSALYFCASSSGLEETQYFGPGTRLLVL.

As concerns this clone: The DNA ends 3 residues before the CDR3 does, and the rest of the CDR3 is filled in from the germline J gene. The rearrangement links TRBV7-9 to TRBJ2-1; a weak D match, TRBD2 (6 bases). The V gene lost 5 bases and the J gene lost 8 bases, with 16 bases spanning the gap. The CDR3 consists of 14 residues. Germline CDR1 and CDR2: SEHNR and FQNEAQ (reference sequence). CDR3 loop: CASSPGSGDDEQFF. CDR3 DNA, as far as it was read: TGTGCCAGCAGCCCAGGGTCGGGGGACGATGAG.

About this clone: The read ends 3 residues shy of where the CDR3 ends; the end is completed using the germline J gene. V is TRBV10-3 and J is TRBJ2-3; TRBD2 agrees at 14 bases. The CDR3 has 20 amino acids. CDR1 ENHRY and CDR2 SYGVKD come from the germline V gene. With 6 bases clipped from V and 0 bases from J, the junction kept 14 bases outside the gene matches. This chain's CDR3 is CAIRGPRLAGGPLSTDTQYF. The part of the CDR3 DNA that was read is TGTGCCATCAGGGGCCCTCGACTAGCGGGAGGGCCACTGAGCACAGATACG.